Listed below are T cell receptor beta chains from one sample, sequenced in a study of beta chain features in type 1 diabetes. Here immunoSEQ multiplex PCR was the method, and the copy in TCRdb shows in-frame clones only, minus some. The data hold 450,000 or so clones, with about an eighth observed a single time. The sample comprised naive CD4+ T cells from blood. All receptors derive from a woman younger than 35 in good health. CDR3s include the opening cysteine and the closing phenylalanine or tryptophan. D genes are given only for firm matches. Size is omitted from some rows. Given values are once, few, many or a class for expanded clones.

d_gene	abundance	v_gene	j_gene	CDR3nt	CDR3aa
-	few	TRBV25-1	TRBJ1-3	TGTGCCAGCAGGTTCACTCCTGGAAACACCATATATTTT	CASRFTPGNTIYF
TRBD1	-	TRBV15	TRBJ2-3	TGTGCCACCAGCAGGAACAGGGGCCCCACAGATACGCAGTATTTT	CATSRNRGPTDTQYF
-	-	TRBV29-1	TRBJ1-1	TGCAGCGTCGCAACCGGGACCCTCAACACTGAAGCTTTCTTT	CSVATGTLNTEAFF
-	-	TRBV30	TRBJ2-2	TGTGCCTGGAGGGTAGGGCTCACCGGGGAGCTGTTTTTT	CAWRVGLTGELFF
-	-	TRBV4-1	TRBJ2-1	TGCGCCAGCAGCCAACGAGGGGGACCCTACAATGAGCAGTTCTTC	CASSQRGGPYNEQFF
TRBD2	-	TRBV9	TRBJ2-3	TGTGCCAGCAGCGTAGAAGCGGGAGGAGCTTTGGATACGCAGTATTTT	CASSVEAGGALDTQYF
TRBD1	few	TRBV7-9	TRBJ1-6	TGTGCCAGCAGCCCTGGACAGGGGGCGCTTTCCTATAATTCACCCCTCCACTTT	CASSPGQGALSYNSPLHF
TRBD1	few	TRBV2	TRBJ1-2	TGTGCCAGCACGCTACAGGGGTACTATGGCTACACCTTC	CASTLQGYYGYTF
-	-	TRBV2	TRBJ2-5	TGTGCCAGCAGTGAAATCGGGCCCCCGGGACCCCAAGAGACCCAGTACTTC	CASSEIGPPGPQETQYF
-	few	TRBV9	TRBJ1-1	TGTGCCAGCAGTCCCGATTGGAACACTGAAGCTTTCTTT	CASSPDWNTEAFF
-	-	TRBV25-1	TRBJ2-7	TGTGCCAGCAGTGAGTCCGGGTTGGAGTACTTC	CASSESGLEYF
-	-	TRBV19	TRBJ1-2	TGTGCCAGTAGGGACGGGCCCTATGGCTACACCTTC	CASRDGPYGYTF
-	-	TRBV7-9	TRBJ1-1	TGTGCCAGCAGCTACGGGGGGAACACTGAAGCTTTCTTT	CASSYGGNTEAFF
-	few	TRBV19	TRBJ1-1	TGTGCCAGTAAAAGAGGTATGAACACTGAAGCTTTCTTT	CASKRGMNTEAFF
-	-	TRBV10-3	TRBJ2-7	TGTGCCATCAGTGAGTCGGACCCCTACGAGCAGTACTTC	CAISESDPYEQYF